This T cell receptor beta chain appears in the sequencing data of a study of OX40 agonist ivuxolimab in advanced cancers. The protocol was immunoSEQ multiplex PCR, while the TCRdb copy is restricted to in-frame clones and leaves out a portion. The sample lists about 62,000 clones, more than 65% occurring once. This clone occurred a few times. With 4 bases removed from V and 5 bases from J, the gap between germline ends came to 11 bases. The CDR3 extends over 12 amino acids. From germline, CDR1 is SQVTM and CDR2 ANQGSEA. The clonotype comes from an adult with an advanced solid tumor such as melanoma, head and neck, liver or kidney cancer. The sample here was CD4+ or CD8+ T cells sorted from blood, taken in a trial of the OX40 agonist ivuxolimab. This chain uses TRBV29-1 with TRBJ1-1, with D tentatively TRBD1 (5 bases). The CDR3 sequence: CSVAAGPTEAFF. CDR3 DNA: TGCAGCGTTGCCGCAGGGCCGACTGAAGCTTTCTTT.